This passage covers 21 T cell receptor beta chains from one sample sequenced in a study of naive and memory T cell subsets (dated by TCRdb to about 2017). Their antigens remain unidentified. Paper-wide results and their limitations: A few larger clonotypes were present in naive repertoires, especially CD8 naive repertoires, and these clonotypes were possibly memory cells re-expressing CD45RA.

The protocol used for the library was UMI-ligation and nested PCR. The data were produced on an Illumina MiSeq. The beta constant-region primer consisted of an equimolar mixture of two oligonucleotides that together covered TRBC1 and TRBC2. Four rounds of PCR, combining the SP2 primer with nested alpha and beta constant-region primers, were used to amplify the ligated cDNA. TCRdb reworked the public reads: Q25 trimming with fastp, MiXCR clone assembly, productive beta chains retained. Rows matching on CDR3 protein sequence are summarized as one entry with the most common DNA and genes. The table for this sample lists 140,000 to 150,000 distinct CDR3 sequences; approximately 24% of them were counted only once. Together, the top ten hold around 0.11% of the sample. What was sequenced was naive CD4+ T cells from blood. This sample's cell subset or site label indicates: naive T cells, CD45RA high CD27+. These receptors all come from a human donor in good health.

The gene calls are TRBV12-3 or TRBV12-4 and TRBJ1-5; 9 bases agree with TRBD1. Germline trimming cut 6 bases from V and 0 bases from J; bases unmatched to any gene: 15. This CDR3 has 19 amino acids. In DNA, the CDR3 is TGTGCCAGCAGCCCATTTCTAGGACAGGGGACATATAGCAATCAGCCCCAGCATTTT. It specifies CASSPFLGQGTYSNQPQHF.

The rearrangement uses TRBV3-1 and TRBJ1-6, with D perhaps TRBD1 (6 bases). CDR3 size: 14 residues. The ends were cut back, 4 bases at V and 7 bases at J, with 11 bases in the middle. Looked up from germline, CDR1 is LGHDT and CDR2 is YNNKEL (reference sequence). The CDR3 DNA sequence: TGTGCCAGCAGCCCGACAGGAACCAATTCACCCCTCCACTTT. Encoded protein: CASSPTGTNSPLHF.

The V gene is TRBV7-2, the J gene TRBJ2-1; TRBD1 might be the D (5 bases). The V gene lost 0 bases and the J gene lost 11 bases, with 14 bases spanning the gap. Germline V gene lookup returns CDR1 SGHTA and CDR2 FQGNSA. The CDR3 runs to 14 residues. The DNA for the CDR3 is TGTGCCAGCAGCTTAGCGCATGACAGAACTAAGCAGTTCTTC. It specifies CASSLAHDRTKQFF.

This clonotype was recorded a few times. The rearrangement joins TRBV5-1 to TRBJ2-5, with TRBD2 matching over 9 bases. The CDR3 totals 14 residues. The junction had 4 bases not matched to a gene; V was cut back by 4 bases and J by 3 bases. Germline CDR1 and CDR2: SGHRS and YFSETQ. The CDR3 DNA sequence: TGCGCCAGCAGCCGCGGGAGGGCCGAAGAGACCCAGTACTTC. This codes for CASSRGRAEETQYF.

A few counts support this clonotype. This chain uses TRBV28 with TRBJ2-1, with a possible D match to TRBD1 (6 bases). The CDR3 covers 14 residues. Trimming stripped 3 bases from V and 8 bases from J, with 14 bases between. Germline loops: CDR1 MDHEN, CDR2 SYDVKM. The CDR3 spells CASSFRGNIDEQFF. The CDR3 region has the DNA TGTGCCAGCAGTTTTAGGGGGAATATAGATGAGCAGTTCTTC.

This rearrangement joins TRBV12-3 or TRBV12-4 to TRBJ2-5; 11 nucleotides match TRBD1. This CDR3 contains 15 residues. The V and J ends lost 6 bases and 5 bases, in that order; junction bases with no gene match: 8. In nucleotides, the CDR3 is TGTGCCAGCAGCCCGGGACAGGGGGTGTTGGAGACCCAGTACTTC. This translates into CASSPGQGVLETQYF.

The sample holds a few counts of this clonotype. This chain connects TRBV5-4 to TRBJ1-4; D gene uncertain. CDR1 SGHNT and CDR2 YYREEE come from the germline V gene (reference sequence). CDR3 length: 15 residues. V dropped 6 bases and J dropped 3 bases, with 15 bases sitting between them. The CDR3 DNA reads as TGTGCCAGCACGCAGTCCCCAGGAGCTAATGAAAAACTGTTTTTT. It codes for CASTQSPGANEKLFF.

The gene calls are TRBV29-1 and TRBJ2-7; TRBD1 matches 8 bases. The CDR3 loop spans 11 amino acids. Germline V gene lookup returns CDR1 SQVTM and CDR2 ANQGSEA. V trimming: 6 bases; J trimming: 6 bases; junction bases outside the gene matches: 4. As DNA, the CDR3 is TGCAGCGTCACAGGGGGGCGCGAGCAGTACTTC. This translates into CSVTGGREQYF.

This clonotype was seen ten or more times. The chain joins TRBV20-1 to TRBJ2-1; 10 bases are a match to TRBD2. The CDR3 is 17 residues long. CDR1 and CDR2 (germline): DFQATT, SNEGSKA (reference sequence). With V trimmed by 4 bases and J by 0 bases, 9 bases remained unmatched. The CDR3 is CSATGTSVLSSYNEQFF. CDR3 sequence (DNA): TGCAGTGCTACCGGGACTAGCGTCCTAAGCTCCTACAATGAGCAGTTCTTC.

The CDR3 sequence is CASGHQTQYF. The CDR3, as DNA: TGTGCCAGCGGACACCAGACCCAGTACTTC. This sequence joins TRBV2 and TRBJ2-5; a possible D gene is TRBD1 (5 bases). Deletions cut 8 bases from V and 6 bases from J, with 7 bases between. The germline CDR1 and CDR2 sequences are SNHLY and FYNNEI. CDR3 length equals 10 residues.

This clonotype was found many times. The CDR3: CASSFGTDTQYF. The CDR3 nucleotides read TGTGCCAGCAGCTTTGGGACAGATACGCAGTATTTT. The chain joins TRBV7-2 to TRBJ2-3; D call uncertain. The CDR3 contains 12 residues. Trimming pared 3 bases from V and 3 bases from J, leaving 4 bases between. Germline CDR1 is SGHTA and CDR2 is FQGNSA.

The chain joins TRBV5-1 to TRBJ2-1; D may be TRBD2 (6 bases). The CDR3 totals 17 residues. CDR1 and CDR2 (germline): SGHRS, YFSETQ. V dropped 7 bases and J dropped 5 bases, with 25 bases sitting between them. As DNA, the CDR3 is TGCGCCAGCCGGATTGTCTACAGGCGCGGGGCTCACAATGAGCAGTTCTTC. Its translation: CASRIVYRRGAHNEQFF.

The table lists this clonotype with a few counts. V gene TRBV5-1 combines with J gene TRBJ1-1; D perhaps matches TRBD1 (5 bases). Trimming stripped 0 bases from V and 4 bases from J, with 13 bases between. The germline V gene has CDR1 SGHRS and CDR2 YFSETQ. This CDR3 is 15 amino acids long. The CDR3 loop reads CASSLVLGPRTEAFF. The CDR3 bases are TGCGCCAGCAGCTTGGTCCTGGGACCACGCACTGAAGCTTTCTTT. The variable domain in full, with the rest retrieved from reference TRBV5-1 and TRBJ1-1, is KAGVTQTPRYLIKTRGQQVTLSCSPISGHRSVSWYQQTPGQGLQFLFEYFSETQRNKGNFPGRFSGRQFSNSRSEMNVSTLELGDSALYLCASSLVLGPRTEAFFGQGTRLTVV.

The chain is built from TRBV3-1 and TRBJ2-7; D is uncertain. The CDR3 has 14 amino acids. Trimming pared 1 base from V and 0 bases from J, leaving 7 bases between. CDR1 is LGHDT, CDR2 YNNKEL, per germline (reference sequence). CDR3 bases: TGTGCCAGCAGCCAAGGACATTTCTCCTACGAGCAGTACTTC. The encoded protein is CASSQGHFSYEQYF.

This clonotype was observed at least ten times. The rearrangement joins TRBV19 to TRBJ2-7, with TRBD1 matching 10 bases. The CDR3 runs 14 residues. Germline V gives CDR1 LNHDA, CDR2 SQIVND (reference sequence). V shed 4 bases and J 2 bases; nucleotides not matched to a gene: 2. CDR3 loop: CASSRDRGTYEQYF. The CDR3 coding sequence is TGTGCCAGTAGTAGGGACAGGGGAACCTACGAGCAGTACTTC.

The chain employs TRBV28 and TRBJ1-2; D call uncertain. Germline-derived CDR1 and CDR2 are MDHEN and SYDVKM. Between the trimmed V and J ends, which lost 7 bases and 8 bases, there was a span of 11 bases. This CDR3 region has 11 residues. CDR3 in DNA: TGTGCCAGCATTAACGAGCAGGGCTACACCTTC. It yields the protein CASINEQGYTF.

This clonotype was counted between two and nine times. The V gene is TRBV12-3 or TRBV12-4, the J gene TRBJ2-3; D is unresolved. This CDR3 contains 12 residues. V gave up 3 bases and J gave up 4 bases, with 5 bases separating them. The CDR3 sequence is CASSFFSDTQYF. CDR3 in DNA: TGTGCCAGCAGTTTTTTTTCAGATACGCAGTATTTT.

The chain links TRBV6-6 to TRBJ1-5, with 8 bases fitting TRBD1. The CDR3 is 18 amino acids. V lost 7 bases, J lost 0 bases, and 14 bases stayed unmatched. Per the germline V gene, CDR1 is MNHNY and CDR2 is SVGAGI (reference sequence). The CDR3 DNA reads TGTGCCAGCACTCCATTCCAGGGGGCTAGGGTTAGCAATCAGCCCCAGCATTTT. Protein sequence: CASTPFQGARVSNQPQHF.

This chain uses TRBV11-1 with TRBJ1-3; possible D gene TRBD1, 6 bases. Germline CDR1 is SGHAT and CDR2 is FQDESV (reference sequence). The V end was cut by 3 bases, the J end by 7 bases, with 16 bases between. This CDR3 has 15 amino acids. The CDR3 sequence is CASSFEPTGRNTIYF. The CDR3 region has the DNA TGTGCCAGCAGCTTCGAACCGACAGGCCGGAACACCATATATTTT.

This CDR3 is CASSLDNSPLHF. CDR3 nucleotide sequence: TGCGCCAGCAGCTTGGACAATTCACCCCTCCACTTT. This rearrangement joins TRBV5-1 to TRBJ1-6, with D unclear. CDR1 is SGHRS and CDR2 is YFSETQ in the germline V gene. The CDR3 contains 12 residues. Trimming cost V 0 bases and J 7 bases, with 2 bases left between them.

This clonotype was detected ten times or more. J is TRBJ2-1 and V is TRBV28; 7 nucleotides line up with TRBD1. Germline assignment: CDR1 MDHEN and CDR2 SYDVKM. The V and J ends lost 5 bases and 10 bases, in that order; junction bases with no gene match: 11. The CDR3 has 14 residues. CDR3 nucleotides: TGTGCCAGCAGTCCCCCGGGACCCAGGGGGGAGCAGTTCTTC. Amino acid sequence: CASSPPGPRGEQFF.